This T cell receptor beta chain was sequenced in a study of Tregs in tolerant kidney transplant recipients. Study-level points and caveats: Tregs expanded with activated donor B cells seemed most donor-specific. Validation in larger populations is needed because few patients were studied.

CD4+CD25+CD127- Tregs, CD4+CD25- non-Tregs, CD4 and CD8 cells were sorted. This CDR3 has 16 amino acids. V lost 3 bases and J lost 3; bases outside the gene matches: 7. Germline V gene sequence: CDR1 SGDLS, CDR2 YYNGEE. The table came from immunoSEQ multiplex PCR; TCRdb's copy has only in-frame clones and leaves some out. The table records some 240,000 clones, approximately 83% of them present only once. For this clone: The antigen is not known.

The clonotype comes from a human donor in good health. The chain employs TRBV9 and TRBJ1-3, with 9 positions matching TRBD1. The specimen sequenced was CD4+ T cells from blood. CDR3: CASSATGGTIGNTIYF. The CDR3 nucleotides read TGTGCCAGCAGCGCAACAGGGGGCACGATTGGAAACACCATATATTTT.